The 7 T cell receptor beta chains below come from one sample, sequenced in a study of cytomegalovirus exposure and HLA in healthy donors (dated by TCRdb to about 2017). Preparation of the library involved the immunoSEQ multiplex PCR assay. For the multiplex PCR, a mixture combining 60 forward primers for TCR Vbeta segments and 13 reverse primers for TCR Jbeta segments was used. The table comes from immuneACCESS by way of TCRdb, which keeps in-frame sequences with V and J called. Part of the clones is missing from these tables; in studies checked, under half for an unresolved V gene and the rest for unknown reasons. This sample gives about 160,000 clones in total; approximately 80% of them show up just once. The leading ten clones occupy approximately 6.5% of the sample. The sequenced material came from PBMCs. The receptors originated from a male donor in good health and CMV-seropositive.

The chain has TRBV4-1 and TRBJ2-7; 12 bases align to TRBD1. Looked up from germline, CDR1 is MGHRA and CDR2 is YSYEKL. Losses at the gene ends were 0 bases for V and 6 bases for J; bases not matched to a gene: 6. This CDR3 comprises 16 residues. Written as DNA, the CDR3 is TGCGCCAGCAGCCAAGAGTCCGGGACAGGGGGCACCGAGCAGTACTTC. Amino acid sequence: CASSQESGTGGTEQYF.

This chain links TRBV4-1 with TRBJ1-5; D is undetermined. Per germline, CDR1 MGHRA and CDR2 YSYEKL. The CDR3 extends over 15 amino acids. With 0 bases removed from V and 5 bases from J, the gap between germline ends came to 11 bases. CDR3 amino acids: CASSQDGRYDQPQHF. CDR3 nucleotides: TGCGCCAGCAGCCAAGACGGGAGGTATGATCAGCCCCAGCATTTT.

The chain recombines TRBV5-4 with TRBJ1-2, with D possibly matching TRBD1 (6 bases). The germline gives CDR1 SGHNT, CDR2 YYREEE (reference sequence). Trimming took 4 bases from V and 5 from J, leaving 21 bases between them. The CDR3 is made up of 16 amino acids. The CDR3 spells CASSLLRTATRYGYTF. Here the CDR3 DNA reads TGTGCCAGCAGCCTCCTAAGGACAGCGACGAGGTATGGCTACACCTTC.

The genes are TRBV5-5 and TRBJ1-4; 9 bases map to TRBD1. V lost 3 bases and J lost 6; bases outside the gene matches: 6. In germline, CDR1 is SGHKS, CDR2 YYEKEE (reference sequence). The CDR3 length is 15 residues. The CDR3 DNA sequence: TGTGCCAGCAGCTGGGGGGGACAGGGTTATGAAAAACTGTTTTTT. This sequence encodes CASSWGGQGYEKLFF.

The rearrangement joins TRBV5-1 to TRBJ2-2; D remains unclear. Germline V gene lookup returns CDR1 SGHRS and CDR2 YFSETQ. The CDR3 is 16 residues long. Deletions cut 0 bases from V and 1 base from J, with 10 bases between. The CDR3 loop reads CASSLGVPQNTGELFF. Here the CDR3 DNA reads TGCGCCAGCAGCTTGGGAGTCCCGCAGAACACCGGGGAGCTGTTTTTT.

The J gene is TRBJ1-2, the V gene TRBV5-5; 8 bases fit TRBD1. The trim removed 4 bases at V and 8 bases at J, leaving 13 bases unmatched. Germline V gene sequence: CDR1 SGHKS, CDR2 YYEKEE (reference sequence). The CDR3 contains 15 residues. The CDR3 loop is CASSLHMTGARGYTF. DNA for the CDR3: TGTGCCAGCAGCCTCCACATGACAGGGGCCAGGGGCTACACCTTC.

The V and J genes are TRBV28 and TRBJ2-7, with 7 bases fitting TRBD1. Germline-derived CDR1 and CDR2 are MDHEN and SYDVKM. V lost 4 bases, J lost 1 base, and 7 bases stayed unmatched. This CDR3 region has 15 residues. The CDR3 DNA sequence: TGTGCCAGCAGTTCGTCGGGACAGAGATCCTACGAGCAGTACTTC. Amino acids: CASSSSGQRSYEQYF.